This passage covers 11 T cell receptor beta chains from one sample sequenced in a study of OX40 agonist ivuxolimab in advanced cancers. Sequencing was performed with immunoSEQ multiplex PCR; in TCRdb, only in-frame clones are kept and a portion is missing. In the table there are approximately 49,000 clones, roughly 85% of which are singletons. The source material was CD4+ or CD8+ T cells sorted from blood, sampled in a trial of the OX40 agonist ivuxolimab. Receptors originate from an adult with an advanced solid tumor such as melanoma, head and neck, liver or kidney cancer.

A single count supports this clone. For the CDR3, the DNA is TGTGCCAGCAGCCCACCGCCCCGCGGGGGAGGGTACGAGCAGTACTTC. It yields the protein CASSPPPRGGGYEQYF. The J gene is TRBJ2-7, the V gene TRBV7-9, with 7 bases identical to TRBD2. With 5 bases clipped from V and 4 bases from J, the junction kept 14 bases outside the gene matches. This CDR3 comprises 16 residues. Germline CDR1 is SEHNR and CDR2 is FQNEAQ (reference sequence).

The chain employs TRBV29-1 and TRBJ1-1, with TRBD1 matching over 10 bases. The V segment lost 7 bases and the J segment 10 bases; nucleotides outside the gene matches: 9. Germline V gene data show CDR1 as SQVTM and CDR2 as ANQGSEA. The CDR3 covers 12 residues. The CDR3 DNA follows: TGCAGCGGAATGGACAGGGGGAGGCGAGCTTTCTTT. Amino acid sequence: CSGMDRGRRAFF.

This chain connects TRBV6-1 to TRBJ2-7, with 8 nucleotides matching TRBD1. The CDR3 length is 14 residues. Germline values: CDR1 MNHNS, CDR2 SASEGT. V shed 8 bases and J 3 bases; nucleotides not matched to a gene: 9. The CDR3 reads CASSSQGAVYEQYF. CDR3 DNA: TGTGCCAGCTCGTCGCAGGGGGCTGTCTACGAGCAGTACTTC.

The chain is built from TRBV14 and TRBJ2-2, with D unclear. Germline V gene lookup returns CDR1 SGHDN and CDR2 FVKESK. V was pared by 4 bases and J by 4 bases, with 7 bases between. The CDR3 spans 13 residues. CDR3 bases: TGTGCCAGCAGCCGTGACCTCACCGGGGAGCTGTTTTTT. As protein: CASSRDLTGELFF.

The CDR3 loop is CASSVVGSTDTQYF. The CDR3 DNA follows: TGTGCCAGCAGTGTCGTCGGAAGCACAGATACGCAGTATTTT. This rearrangement joins TRBV6-1 to TRBJ2-3; D unresolved. Trimming removed 4 bases at V and 0 bases at J, with 8 bases between. Germline V CDR1 and CDR2: MNHNS, SASEGT. This CDR3 has 14 residues.

This clone is medium-sized within its sample. The J gene is TRBJ2-5, the V gene TRBV15; possibly TRBD2 for D (6 bases). Trimming pared 5 bases from V and 5 bases from J, leaving 18 bases between. The CDR3 runs 15 residues. Germline lookup yields CDR1 LNHNV and CDR2 YYDKDF (reference sequence). DNA of the CDR3: TGTGCCACCAGCGACCGGTCGGGGAGGTGGGAGACCCAGTACTTC. Translating gives CATSDRSGRWETQYF. Together with reference TRBV15 and TRBJ2-5, the CDR3 gives the full variable domain: DAMVIQNPRYQVTQFGKPVTLSCSQTLNHNVMYWYQQKSSQAPKLLFHYYDKDFNNEADTPDNFQSRRPNTSFCFLDIRSPGLGDTAMYLCATSDRSGRWETQYFGPGTRLLVL.

V gene TRBV20-1 combines with J gene TRBJ1-2; a possible D gene is TRBD1 (5 bases). Germline loops: CDR1 DFQATT, CDR2 SNEGSKA (reference sequence). The CDR3 loop spans 11 amino acids. For the CDR3, the DNA is TGCATTATTCAGGGTAACTATGGCTACACCTTC. Amino acids: CIIQGNYGYTF.

The rearrangement uses TRBV6-1 and TRBJ2-3, with TRBD2 matching 14 bases. V dropped 6 bases and J dropped 10; count of bases not matched to a gene: 3. This CDR3 has 13 amino acids. The germline V gene has CDR1 MNHNS and CDR2 SASEGT. DNA of the CDR3: TGTGCCAGCAGAGGACTAGCGGGAGGACCGCAGTATTTT. This encodes CASRGLAGGPQYF.

This clone was detected a few times. CDR3: CAWRWDSNYGYTF. The CDR3 DNA sequence: TGTGCCTGGAGATGGGACAGTAACTATGGCTACACCTTC. J is TRBJ1-2 and V is TRBV30; TRBD1 matches at 7 bases. The CDR3 consists of 13 residues. Germline V gene sequence: CDR1 GTSNPN, CDR2 SVGIG (reference sequence). V trimming: 3 bases; J trimming: 1 base; junction bases outside the gene matches: 2.

This chain uses TRBV30 with TRBJ1-6, with D unclear. The length of the CDR3 is 13 residues. The V gene's germline CDR1 is GTSNPN and CDR2 SVGIG (reference sequence). Trimming took off 3 bases at V and 10 bases at J, with 13 bases between the two ends. The CDR3 DNA sequence: TGTGCCTGGAGGACACTAAGCCAGTCACCCCTCCACTTT. Protein product: CAWRTLSQSPLHF.

The chain is built from TRBV28 and TRBJ2-2; 8 bases are shared with TRBD1. The junction had 9 bases not matched to a gene; V was cut back by 5 bases and J by 1 base. Germline V gives CDR1 MDHEN, CDR2 SYDVKM. The CDR3 is 17 residues long. The CDR3 sequence: CASSPWVGQGNTGELFF. The CDR3 DNA sequence: TGTGCCAGCAGTCCCTGGGTAGGACAGGGGAACACCGGGGAGCTGTTTTTT. Based on the CDR3 plus reference TRBV28 and TRBJ2-2, the full variable domain is DVKVTQSSRYLVKRTGEKVFLECVQDMDHENMFWYRQDPGLGLRLIYFSYDVKMKEKGDIPEGYSVSREKKERFSLILESASTNQTSMYLCASSPWVGQGNTGELFFGEGSRLTVL.